Listed below are T cell receptor beta chains from one sample, sequenced in a study of blood T cell repertoires in COVID-19. This table comes from immunoSEQ multiplex PCR, and its TCRdb copy is limited to in-frame clones, with some not included. The sample consists of under 35,000 clones, about nine tenths of them appearing once. Source material: peripheral blood. The source of these receptors is a human donor in a cohort sampled during active COVID-19. Both conserved end residues are part of each CDR3. D genes are given only for firm matches. Expanded clones are given a class, and other clones once, few, many or no size at all.

d_call,clone_size,j_call,v_call,cdr3_nt,cdr3_aa
TRBD2,NA,TRBJ2-1,TRBV24-1,TGTGCCACCAGTGACCGACTAGCGGGAGAAAATGAGCAGTTCTTC,CATSDRLAGENEQFF
TRBD1,NA,TRBJ1-3,TRBV7-8,TGTGCCAGCAGCTTTGACAGGGTTGGAAACACCATATATTTT,CASSFDRVGNTIYF
NA,NA,TRBJ1-1,TRBV5-1,TGCGCCAGCAGCTTAATACAGGGTGGACTCTCTGAAGCTTTCTTT,CASSLIQGGLSEAFF
NA,once,TRBJ1-2,TRBV30,TGTGCCTGGAGTCGTGGGAACAGGGAGGGCTACACCTTC,CAWSRGNREGYTF
NA,few,TRBJ2-3,TRBV7-2,TGTGCCAGCAGCTTAGTGGGGGCGCCGGTCACAGATACGCAGTATTTT,CASSLVGAPVTDTQYF
NA,NA,TRBJ2-6,TRBV19,TGTGCCAGTAGTGCCGACAGGAGTGCTGGGGCCAACGTCCTGACTTTC,CASSADRSAGANVLTF
NA,NA,TRBJ2-3,TRBV20-1,TGCAGTGGGGCCACAGATACGCAGTATTTT,CSGATDTQYF
NA,NA,TRBJ1-2,TRBV18,TGTGCCAGCTCACCCGATTTACAGGGAAGGCGCGCCGGCTACACCTTC,CASSPDLQGRRAGYTF
TRBD2,once,TRBJ2-5,TRBV18,TGTGCCAGCTCACCAGGACTAGCCCAAGAGACCCAGTACTTC,CASSPGLAQETQYF
NA,NA,TRBJ1-6,TRBV9,TGTGCCAGCAGCGTAGGACAGATTAGTTCACCCCTCCACTTT,CASSVGQISSPLHF
TRBD2,NA,TRBJ2-1,TRBV15,TGTGCCACCAGCCTCCGGGGGGGCGGGTACAATGAGCAGTTCTTC,CATSLRGGGYNEQFF
TRBD1,NA,TRBJ1-2,TRBV27,TGTGCCAGCAGTCCTTGGGACAGGGAGGGTGGCTACACCTTC,CASSPWDREGGYTF
TRBD1,NA,TRBJ1-2,TRBV27,TGTGCCAGCAGTTTATTCCAAGGGGACAGGGCGTATGGCTACACCTTC,CASSLFQGDRAYGYTF
NA,once,TRBJ1-3,TRBV6-5,TGTGCCAGCAGTTACGCTCAGGGTTACTCTGGAAACACCATATATTTT,CASSYAQGYSGNTIYF
TRBD1,few,TRBJ2-2,TRBV7-2,TGTGCCAGCAGCTACCGACAGGGGCTGATCGGGGAGCTGTTTTTT,CASSYRQGLIGELFF
NA,NA,TRBJ1-1,TRBV19,TGTGCCAGTAGTATACTTTCTCGGGTTTCCACTGAAGCTTTCTTT,CASSILSRVSTEAFF
NA,NA,TRBJ2-2,TRBV7-8,TGTGCCAGCAGCCAGCAGAACACCGGGGAGCTGTTTTTT,CASSQQNTGELFF
TRBD1,NA,TRBJ1-4,TRBV4-3,TGCGCCAGCAGCCAAGGGGACAGGGAGGGGGAAAAACTGTTTTTT,CASSQGDREGEKLFF